This TCR beta chain was obtained from a study of cytomegalovirus exposure and HLA in healthy donors. The V gene's germline CDR1 is MGHRA and CDR2 YSYEKL. The ends were cut back, 4 bases at V and 1 base at J, with 7 bases in the middle. This CDR3 contains 13 residues. Amplification used 60 Vbeta primers and 13 Jbeta primers. Sequencing was performed with immunoSEQ multiplex PCR; in TCRdb, only in-frame clones are kept and a portion is missing. The table shows 25,000 to 35,000 clones, with 35% to 55% occurring only once. This clone was seen a few times. This TCR derives from a woman in her forties or fifties in good health and CMV-seronegative. This chain links TRBV4-1 with TRBJ2-5; maybe TRBD2 (5 bases). The specimen was PBMCs. The CDR3 region is CASSRTAQETQYF. The DNA for the CDR3 is TGCGCCAGCAGCCGGACTGCCCAAGAGACCCAGTACTTC.